These T cell receptor beta chains were read from a single sample in a study of early T cells in non-severe SARS-CoV-2 infection. TCRdb re-called the 5' RACE reads with MiXCR, one entry per CDR3 protein. The repertoire has some 28,000 distinct CDR3 sequences, 8.5% to 10% of them found once; the top ten carry roughly 15%. The specimen was whole blood. These receptors originate from an adult who was a healthcare worker with PCR-confirmed SARS-CoV-2 infection or an uninfected control (not recorded which). Both conserved end residues are part of each CDR3. Fields, in order: clone size, J gene, D gene, V gene, CDR3 DNA, CDR3 protein. The D gene is left open where the match is weak. Clone size, where shown, is once, few, many, or a class for clones that have expanded.

NA | TRBJ2-7 | NA | TRBV7-2 | TGTGCCAGCAGCTTATCAGTATACGAGCAGTACTTC | CASSLSVYEQYF
many | TRBJ1-4 | NA | TRBV2 | TGTGCCAGCAGTCCGACAGCCCGGGAAAAACTGTTTTTT | CASSPTAREKLFF
NA | TRBJ1-5 | TRBD1 | TRBV7-2 | TGTGCCAGCAGCCCACAGGGGGCCTTCAGCCAGCCCCAGCATTTT | CASSPQGAFSQPQHF
NA | TRBJ1-4 | NA | TRBV5-1 | TGCGCCAGCAGCTCAGGGGCCCCTAATGAAAAACTGTTTTTT | CASSSGAPNEKLFF
many | TRBJ2-2 | NA | TRBV7-6 | TGTGCCAGCAGCCCTACTCAGGGGGGGGACACCGGGGAGCTGTTTTTT | CASSPTQGGDTGELFF
NA | TRBJ2-5 | NA | TRBV7-9 | TGTGCCAGCAGCTCGCAGGGGTCCCAAGAGACCCAGTACTTC | CASSSQGSQETQYF
many | TRBJ2-7 | TRBD1 | TRBV7-8 | TGTGCCAGCAGCTTAGTTTGGGACAGCTCCTACGAGCAGTACTTC | CASSLVWDSSYEQYF
many | TRBJ2-3 | TRBD2 | TRBV20-1 | TGCAGTGCCCTGAATCAAGCCGGGACTAGCGGCCGAGGTACGCAGTATTTT | CSALNQAGTSGRGTQYF
few | TRBJ2-2 | TRBD1 | TRBV29-1 | TGCAGCGTTCAGGATAACAGGGGCACCGGGGAGCTGTTTTTT | CSVQDNRGTGELFF
NA | TRBJ2-7 | NA | TRBV29-1 | TGCAGCGTTGCCCCCGGGACTGGGTCCTACGAGCAGTACTTC | CSVAPGTGSYEQYF
many | TRBJ2-2 | NA | TRBV20-1 | TGCAGTGCGCCGACAGTGAACACCGGGGAGCTGTTTTTT | CSAPTVNTGELFF
many | TRBJ2-7 | NA | TRBV4-2 | TGTGCCAGCAGCCAAGAAGGGGGGGCCATCCCCTACGAGCAGTACTTC | CASSQEGGAIPYEQYF
few | TRBJ2-7 | TRBD1 | TRBV9 | TGTGCCAGCAGCGTAGCCGTGAACGCAGACAGGGGGTTCTCCTACGAGCAGTACTTC | CASSVAVNADRGFSYEQYF
many | TRBJ1-6 | NA | TRBV11-3 | TGTGCCAGCAGCCCGGGACCGAATTCACCCCTCCACTTT | CASSPGPNSPLHF
many | TRBJ1-5 | NA | TRBV7-2 | TGTGCCAGCAGCTCTCGAGGGCAGCCCCAGCATTTT | CASSSRGQPQHF
NA | TRBJ1-4 | NA | TRBV4-1 | TGCGCCAGCAGCCAAGGCAAGGGAGCTAACGAAAAACTGTTTTTT | CASSQGKGANEKLFF
many | TRBJ2-5 | TRBD2 | TRBV7-6 | TGTGCCAGCAGCTGGGGGGGGACTAGCGGACAAGAGACCCAGTACTTC | CASSWGGTSGQETQYF
NA | TRBJ2-3 | NA | TRBV19 | TGTGCCAGTAGTAGTAGCAGTGCGAGCCGGACGCAGTATTTT | CASSSSSASRTQYF
NA | TRBJ2-3 | TRBD2 | TRBV5-1 | TGCGCCAGCAGCGGGACTAGCGGGGGTCTCACAGATACGCAGTATTTT | CASSGTSGGLTDTQYF
many | TRBJ1-5 | NA | TRBV19 | TGTGCCAGTAGTATAGTTAGCCAGGCCAATCAGCCCCAGCATTTT | CASSIVSQANQPQHF
many | TRBJ2-6 | TRBD1 | TRBV4-1 | TGCGCCAGCAGCCAAAAACAGGGGGCGACTGGGGCCAACGTCCTGACTTTC | CASSQKQGATGANVLTF
many | TRBJ2-3 | NA | TRBV6-6 | TGTGCCAGCAGTTACAGAGGGTTAGGAACAGATACGCAGTATTTT | CASSYRGLGTDTQYF
many | TRBJ1-1 | NA | TRBV5-5 | TGTGCCAGCAGTTATGACAGGTCCGAGCCTTTCTTT | CASSYDRSEPFF
many | TRBJ2-7 | NA | TRBV29-1 | TGCAGCGTTCGCCGGGGCTCGGGCGAGCAGTACTTC | CSVRRGSGEQYF
many | TRBJ2-5 | NA | TRBV10-3 | TGTGCCATCATGTCCAGGTGGGAAGAGACCCAGTACTTC | CAIMSRWEETQYF
few | TRBJ2-5 | TRBD2 | TRBV29-1 | TGCAGCGTCAGGTGGGGACTAGCGGAAGAGACCCAGTACTTC | CSVRWGLAEETQYF
many | TRBJ2-2 | NA | TRBV11-2 | TGTGCCAGCAGCTTAGATCTTTTGGGGGGTCATAACACCGGGGAGCTGTTTTTT | CASSLDLLGGHNTGELFF
NA | TRBJ2-7 | TRBD2 | TRBV18 | TGTGCCAGCTCACTTCGGGGGGTCTCCTACGAGCAGTACTTC | CASSLRGVSYEQYF
many | TRBJ2-3 | TRBD2 | TRBV3-1 | TGTGCCAGCAGCCACGATGGACTAAGCGGGGGGCGAGATACGCAGTATTTT | CASSHDGLSGGRDTQYF
NA | TRBJ2-5 | TRBD1 | TRBV3-1 | TGTGCCAGCAGCCAAGGTTCACTAGACAGGGGCCAAGAGACCCAGTACTTC | CASSQGSLDRGQETQYF
NA | TRBJ1-1 | NA | TRBV4-3 | TGCGCCAGCAGCCGAACCCAGGCGACTGAAGCTTTCTTT | CASSRTQATEAFF
many | TRBJ2-3 | TRBD2 | TRBV19 | TGTGCCAGTAGTATAGATCCAGTTTTAAAGCGGGGCAGCACAGATACGCAGTATTTT | CASSIDPVLKRGSTDTQYF
many | TRBJ1-3 | NA | TRBV20-1 | TGCAGTGCTAGTGACAGGACCTCTGGAAACACCATATATTTT | CSASDRTSGNTIYF
many | TRBJ2-1 | NA | TRBV11-3 | TGTGCCAGCAGCTTTCGCGGGACAGACAACAATGAGCAGTTCTTC | CASSFRGTDNNEQFF
many | TRBJ2-5 | NA | TRBV7-7 | TGTGCTAGCAGGCGATGGGGGTCGGACGAGACCCAGTACTTC | CASRRWGSDETQYF
NA | TRBJ1-1 | NA | TRBV5-5 | TGTGCCAGCAGCTTGTGGTTACAGAACACTGAAGCTTTCTTT | CASSLWLQNTEAFF
NA | TRBJ2-5 | NA | TRBV20-1 | TGCAGTGCCAGCCTGGGAATCTACGGGGAGACCCAGTACTTC | CSASLGIYGETQYF
many | TRBJ2-7 | NA | TRBV7-9 | TGTGCCAGCAGCTTAGCGGCAACACAAGGTGGGGCGGGCGAGCAGTACTTC | CASSLAATQGGAGEQYF
many | TRBJ2-1 | TRBD1 | TRBV5-4 | TGTGCCAGCAGCTTGGACAGGGGGCAGAATGAGCAGTTCTTC | CASSLDRGQNEQFF
many | TRBJ2-1 | NA | TRBV12-3/TRBV12-4 | TGTGCCAGCAGTCTCCAGGGAGGAACGACCTACAATGAGCAGTTCTTC | CASSLQGGTTYNEQFF
many | TRBJ2-1 | TRBD2 | TRBV4-1 | TGCGCCAGCAGCCAAACAAGCGGGGGGGCCCTTCACGATGAGCAGTTCTTC | CASSQTSGGALHDEQFF
many | TRBJ1-2 | TRBD1 | TRBV19 | TGTGCCAGTAGTATAGACTACAGGGGGCGAATCTATGGCTACACCTTC | CASSIDYRGRIYGYTF
many | TRBJ1-1 | TRBD1 | TRBV29-1 | TGCAGCGTTGAAGGACAGGGGCGTTCAACTACTGAAGCTTTCTTT | CSVEGQGRSTTEAFF
few | TRBJ2-7 | NA | TRBV6-2/TRBV6-3 | TGTGCCAGCAGTTACTCGGTCCTTGGTGGGGAGCAGTACTTC | CASSYSVLGGEQYF
many | TRBJ2-3 | NA | TRBV11-2 | TGTGCCAGCAGCCCCGGGTCATCCACAGATACGCAGTATTTT | CASSPGSSTDTQYF
few | TRBJ1-2 | NA | TRBV21-1 | TGTGCCAGCAGCCCCCCGACAGGGGCTAACTATGGCTACACCTTC | CASSPPTGANYGYTF
few | TRBJ2-7 | NA | TRBV2 | TGTGCCAGCAGCGAGAGGGCAGGGGCAGGTGGCGAGCAGTACTTC | CASSERAGAGGEQYF
many | TRBJ2-2 | TRBD2 | TRBV4-2 | TGTGCCAGCAGCCAAGGGACTAGGGGGGAGCTGTTTTTT | CASSQGTRGELFF
many | TRBJ2-5 | TRBD1 | TRBV2 | TGTGCCAGCAGGTGGGGACAGGGAGAAGAGACCCAGTACTTC | CASRWGQGEETQYF
NA | TRBJ2-3 | NA | TRBV20-1 | TGCAGTGCCATCCGGGGGGCTGGTACAGATACGCAGTATTTT | CSAIRGAGTDTQYF
NA | TRBJ1-4 | TRBD1 | TRBV19 | TGTGCCAGTAGTATGGGACAGGAAAAACTGTTTTTT | CASSMGQEKLFF
many | TRBJ1-6 | NA | TRBV7-7 | TGTGCCAGCAGCTCCGGGTCCCTCGATTCACCCCTCCACTTT | CASSSGSLDSPLHF
many | TRBJ2-5 | NA | TRBV24-1 | TGTGCCACCGGAACAGGGTCCCAAGAGACCCAGTACTTC | CATGTGSQETQYF
many | TRBJ2-5 | TRBD2 | TRBV7-2 | TGTGCCAGCAGCTTTCAAGCTGGACTAGCGAGAGAGACCCAGTACTTC | CASSFQAGLARETQYF
few | TRBJ2-3 | TRBD2 | TRBV3-1 | TGTGCCAGCAGCCACCCCGGGGGAGCGGGGGGGACAGATACGCAGTATTTT | CASSHPGGAGGTDTQYF
many | TRBJ1-4 | NA | TRBV2 | TGTGCCAGCAGTGCGGAGTCCAATGAAAAACTGTTTTTT | CASSAESNEKLFF
many | TRBJ2-5 | NA | TRBV7-9 | TGTGCCAGCAGCTTATCCTGGGCGGAGACCCAGTACTTC | CASSLSWAETQYF